This T cell receptor beta chain was identified during a study of shared clonotypes between healthy human individuals. Study outcomes and limitations: Although depth was large, rarefaction showed that sequencing of the sorted subsets was incomplete.

This table comes from immunoSEQ multiplex PCR, and its TCRdb copy is limited to in-frame clones, with some not included. Of over 2 million clones listed, 90% to 95% were seen once; the top ten hold roughly 0.13%. With regard to this clone: As yet, its antigen is unknown.

This sequence originates from a man younger than 35 in good health. Material for sequencing was naive CD4+ T cells sorted from blood. Subset reported: CD45RA+ positively selected.

CDR3 bases: TGTGCCAGCAGCTTAGGCTGGCTCAGCTCCTACGAGCAGTACTTC. Amino acids: CASSLGWLSSYEQYF. The rearrangement uses TRBV7-2 and TRBJ2-7; no definite D call. V was cut by 1 base and J by 0 bases, with 10 bases left in between. From germline, CDR1 is SGHTA and CDR2 FQGNSA. CDR3 length: 15 amino acids.